This T cell receptor beta chain appears in the sequencing data of a study of shared clonotypes between healthy human individuals. Selected positively for CCR7 and CD45RO-negative, naive CD8 cells excluded terminally differentiated effector memory CD45RA+ cells. Germline CDR1 reads SGHNT; CDR2 reads YYREEE (reference sequence). J lost 5 bases, V lost 0 bases, and 2 bases had no gene match. The CDR3 contains 14 residues. Turning to this clone: The antigen is not known.

Clones were sequenced by immunoSEQ multiplex PCR, and TCRdb holds only the in-frame ones, with some missing. The sample holds about 2 million clones, over 85% seen once. General study findings and limits: Roughly 5% of naive CD4 clonotypes were shared across a handful of donors.

The receptor comes from a man aged 18 to 30 in good health. The chain carries TRBV5-4 and TRBJ2-5; 9 nucleotides align to TRBD2. The sample consisted of naive CD8+ T cells sorted from blood. The CDR3 reads CASSLVSGGETQYF. CDR3 bases: TGTGCCAGCAGCTTGGTTAGCGGGGGTGAGACCCAGTACTTC.